What follows describes a single T cell receptor (beta chain). Its antigen remains unidentified. No base quality information exists; no much larger clone differs at one position. TCRbeta CDR3 regions were amplified from genomic DNA using the immunoSEQ Assay, a bias-controlled multiplex PCR. Processing in the source paper ran as follows. The number of nucleated cells in each sample was estimated by amplification of reference gene primers within the assay. To quantify the absolute abundance of each unique TCRbeta CDR3 rearrangement, sequence reads were collapsed and filtered. For each sample, productive Simpson clonality was calculated by taking the square root of Simpson's diversity index across productive rearrangements. What TCRdb holds here is the immuneACCESS table cut down to in-frame rearrangements. Part of the clones is not present; checked against another copy, under half of the missing clones reflect an unresolved V gene, and the others are unexplained. That table is the source of V, J and clone size, and D and trimming were worked out from the DNA. The sample includes 150,000 to 200,000 clones, with roughly 89% observed a single time. The biggest ten clones account for roughly 1.5% of the sample.

The germline V gene (reference sequence) sets CDR1 to MNHEY and CDR2 to SMNVEV. Cut back by 4 bases and 6 bases, the V and J ends lie 14 bases apart. The CDR3 has 14 amino acids, counting the end cysteine and phenylalanine. The DNA shown is the 42-base CDR3, in frame from base 1. These data come from a study of blood T cell repertoires in COVID-19 (dated by TCRdb to about 2020). Describing the broader study: Samples from collaborators originated in the United States, Italy and Spain and spanned both the acute and convalescent phases of COVID-19. Samples came from the ongoing ImmuneRACE study (first 160 participants) plus 1,254 subjects from 6 global collaborators. HLA class I and class II types, where available, came from metadata supplied by the sample provider rather than from assay-based typing. A freely available public database, intended as a resource for researchers studying the immune response to SARS-CoV-2, is where the repertoires were released. The dataset comprised deeply sampled blood TCRbeta repertoires from subjects exposed to, actively infected with, or recovered from COVID-19. The sample metadata nearly always contained a de-identified subject ID, COVID-19 status, age in years and sex. The material from the prospective study consisted of cDNA or gDNA derived from T cells, B-cell-depleted T cells, or PBMCs. Beyond this particular receptor, the publication reports: Clinical and demographic metadata were provided uncurated, with the amount varying by source and participant.

Collaborating institutions collected whole blood in K2EDTA tubes following their own protocols. For TCRbeta analysis, collaborator samples were shipped as frozen whole blood, as isolated PBMCs, or as DNA extracted from either sample type. The V and J segments used are TRBV27 and TRBJ2-3; D gene: possibly TRBD2, on 5 matching bases. This TCR was recovered from a woman between 50 and 59 years old with acute or convalescent COVID-19. Sequenced sample: peripheral blood. The base sequence is TGTGCCAGCAGTTCGAGGGTGGCTTCGGATACGCAGTATTTT. It translates as CASSSRVASDTQYF.